The 3 T cell receptor beta chains below come from one sample, sequenced in a study of blood T cell repertoires in COVID-19. TCRdb's table, derived via immunoSEQ multiplex PCR, lists solely in-frame clones and lacks some. The sample records about 440,000 clones, roughly 87% being singletons. What was sequenced was PBMCs or T cells enriched from blood (not recorded which). The receptors were gathered from a man younger than 30 who had recovered from COVID-19.

The chain joins TRBV29-1 to TRBJ2-7, with D possibly being TRBD1 (5 bases). Germline values: CDR1 SQVTM, CDR2 ANQGSEA. The CDR3 runs 13 residues. Trimming pared 0 bases from V and 3 bases from J, leaving 9 bases between. The CDR3 DNA reads TGCAGCGTTGAAGAAGGTAGGGGCTACGAGCAGTACTTC. It specifies CSVEEGRGYEQYF.

The chain employs TRBV2 and TRBJ1-1; 10 bases are a match to TRBD1. The CDR3 loop spans 14 amino acids. Trimming cost V 5 bases and J 6 bases; bases outside gene matches: 6. Germline CDR1 and CDR2: SNHLY and FYNNEI. CDR3: CASSPGTGAAEAFF. CDR3 in DNA: TGTGCCAGCAGTCCCGGGACAGGGGCGGCTGAAGCTTTCTTT.

This chain connects TRBV7-9 to TRBJ2-1; D is unclear. The germline V and J ends were trimmed by 4 bases and 5 bases, with 6 bases remaining between them. Per the germline V gene, CDR1 is SEHNR and CDR2 is FQNEAQ (reference sequence). The CDR3 totals 12 residues. In nucleotides, the CDR3 is TGTGCCAGCAGCTCTCCCCACAATGAGCAGTTCTTC. It is translated as CASSSPHNEQFF.